One sample yielded the 4 T cell receptor beta chains listed below, sequenced in a study of tissue T cells after allogeneic stem cell transplantation. Some clones are missing from TCRdb's copy, which holds only in-frame ones; the method was immunoSEQ multiplex PCR. The table has nearly 50,000 clones, nearly 75% seen once. Sample: sorted cells pooled from one or two spleens. Receptors originate from a pool of C57BL/6 mice in good health.

Of note for this clone: Gene names refer to mouse genes. Coverage ceases 1 residue before the CDR3 finishes, and the germline J gene fills in the end. The rearrangement joins TRBV4 to TRBJ2-1, with D possibly TRBD2 on 7 matching bases. The CDR3 is 13 residues long. V was clipped by 5 bases and J by 7 bases, with 12 bases between them. Germline V CDR1 and CDR2: LGHDT, YNNKQL (reference sequence). This chain's CDR3 is CASSQRGGAEQFF. The CDR3 DNA, read in part, is TGTGCCAGCAGCCAGAGGGGGGGGGCTGAGCAGTTC.

Turning to this clone: The gene names given are mouse names. The read is 1 residue too short to cover the CDR3 end, so that end is filled in from the germline J gene. The V gene is TRBV13-2, the J gene TRBJ2-3, with TRBD2 identical over 8 bases. In germline, CDR1 is NNHNN, CDR2 SYGAGS (reference sequence). V dropped 2 bases and J dropped 0; count of bases not matched to a gene: 2. The CDR3 runs 15 residues. CDR3 amino acids: CASGEAGGSAETLYF. The sequenced part of the CDR3 DNA is TGTGCCAGCGGTGAGGCTGGGGGGAGTGCAGAAACGCTGTAT.

Comment on this clone: Any gene name here is a mouse gene name. The CDR3 end is not reached by the read, which stops 1 residue before it; the germline J gene fills it in. The V gene is TRBV2, the J gene TRBJ2-4; the match to TRBD1 covers 8 bases. The trim removed 3 bases at V and 7 bases at J, leaving 3 bases unmatched. This CDR3 is 13 amino acids long. CDR1 and CDR2 from the germline V gene are LGHNA and YSYQKL. Partial CDR3 DNA: TGTGCCAGCAGCCAGGCGGACAGGGACACCTTGTAC. This sequence encodes CASSQADRDTLY. The whole CDR3 protein is CASSQADRDTLYF.

This clone was seen more than once but under ten times. Gene names refer to mouse genes. The CDR3 end falls 1 residue outside the read, so it is completed with the germline J gene. The rearrangement joins TRBV13-1 to TRBJ2-7, with D maybe TRBD2 (6 bases). V shed 0 bases and J shed 0 bases, with 7 bases lying between them. From germline, CDR1 is NSHNY and CDR2 SYGAGN. The CDR3 sequence is 14 residues long. Incomplete CDR3 DNA: TGTGCCAGCAGTGATGCTGGGGACTCCTATGAACAGTAC. Residues: CASSDAGDSYEQY. The complete CDR3 reads CASSDAGDSYEQYF.